These T cell receptor beta chains were read from a single sample in a study of blood T cell repertoires in COVID-19. Clones were read by immunoSEQ multiplex PCR, and TCRdb kept only the in-frame ones, dropping some. This table holds 250,000 or so clones, 80% to 90% found once. The specimen sequenced was peripheral blood. These receptors all come from a woman aged 25 to 39 with active or convalescent COVID-19. CDR3s include the opening cysteine and the closing phenylalanine or tryptophan. Fields, in order: V gene, clone size, CDR3 length, D gene, J gene, CDR3 DNA, CDR3 protein. A D gene is named only where the DNA matches it firmly. Clone sizes are given selectively: once, few, many, or a class where the clone is expanded.

v_call: TRBV10-3
clone_size: .
cdr3_length: 14
d_call: TRBD2
j_call: TRBJ2-5
cdr3_nt: TGTGCCATCGCAATAAGCGGGGGGAGGGAGACCCAGTACTTC
cdr3_aa: CAIAISGGRETQYF

v_call: TRBV7-2
clone_size: .
cdr3_length: 14
d_call: TRBD1
j_call: TRBJ2-5
cdr3_nt: TGTGCCAGCAGCTTTGGACAGGCTGGCGAGACCCAGTACTTC
cdr3_aa: CASSFGQAGETQYF

v_call: TRBV7-2
clone_size: few
cdr3_length: 14
d_call: TRBD1
j_call: TRBJ1-2
cdr3_nt: TGTGCCAGCAGTAGGGGTGCGACAGGGCCCGGCTACACCTTC
cdr3_aa: CASSRGATGPGYTF

v_call: TRBV7-9
clone_size: .
cdr3_length: 13
d_call: TRBD1
j_call: TRBJ1-2
cdr3_nt: TGTGCCAGCAGCTCAGGGGGCGTGGATGGCTACACCTTC
cdr3_aa: CASSSGGVDGYTF

v_call: TRBV4-1
clone_size: .
cdr3_length: 16
d_call: TRBD1
j_call: TRBJ1-2
cdr3_nt: TGCGCCAGCAGCCAACCACAGACCGGGACAGGGCGTGGCTACACCTTC
cdr3_aa: CASSQPQTGTGRGYTF

v_call: TRBV24-1
clone_size: .
cdr3_length: 16
d_call: TRBD1
j_call: TRBJ2-3
cdr3_nt: TGTGCCACCAGTGATCCTACGGACAGGCCCACAGATACGCAGTATTTT
cdr3_aa: CATSDPTDRPTDTQYF

v_call: TRBV6-1
clone_size: .
cdr3_length: 15
d_call: .
j_call: TRBJ1-1
cdr3_nt: TGTGCCAGCAGTGAAGTCCGGGGAGTCCACACTGAAGCTTTCTTT
cdr3_aa: CASSEVRGVHTEAFF

v_call: TRBV5-1
clone_size: .
cdr3_length: 15
d_call: TRBD1
j_call: TRBJ2-3
cdr3_nt: TGCGCCAGCAGCTTAACAGGGGAGCGCACAGATACGCAGTATTTT
cdr3_aa: CASSLTGERTDTQYF

v_call: TRBV7-8
clone_size: .
cdr3_length: 13
d_call: .
j_call: TRBJ1-1
cdr3_nt: TGTGCCAGCAGCCCGATGAGGAGGCTTGAAGCTTTCTTT
cdr3_aa: CASSPMRRLEAFF

v_call: TRBV5-4
clone_size: .
cdr3_length: 15
d_call: .
j_call: TRBJ2-2
cdr3_nt: TGTGCCAGCAGCCCCGGGAGCCTGAACACCGGGGAGCTGTTTTTT
cdr3_aa: CASSPGSLNTGELFF

v_call: TRBV27
clone_size: .
cdr3_length: 14
d_call: .
j_call: TRBJ1-1
cdr3_nt: TGTGCCAGCAGTTTATCGAAAGGGGACACTGAAGCTTTCTTT
cdr3_aa: CASSLSKGDTEAFF

v_call: TRBV29-1
clone_size: few
cdr3_length: 11
d_call: .
j_call: TRBJ1-2
cdr3_nt: TGCAGCGCTCAGGGAGGCGATGGCTACACCTTC
cdr3_aa: CSAQGGDGYTF

v_call: TRBV7-9
clone_size: .
cdr3_length: 16
d_call: TRBD2
j_call: TRBJ2-2
cdr3_nt: TGTGCCAGCAGCTTCCTAGCGGGGGGGAACACCGGGGAGCTGTTTTTT
cdr3_aa: CASSFLAGGNTGELFF

v_call: TRBV2
clone_size: .
cdr3_length: 16
d_call: .
j_call: TRBJ1-5
cdr3_nt: TGTGCCAGCAGTGAGCCGACAGTATCGTCGAATCAGCCCCAGCATTTT
cdr3_aa: CASSEPTVSSNQPQHF

v_call: TRBV5-4
clone_size: .
cdr3_length: 16
d_call: TRBD2
j_call: TRBJ2-3
cdr3_nt: TGTGCCAGCAGCCGGCATAGCGGGGGGCGTTCAGATACGCAGTATTTT
cdr3_aa: CASSRHSGGRSDTQYF

v_call: TRBV7-2
clone_size: .
cdr3_length: 17
d_call: TRBD1
j_call: TRBJ1-6
cdr3_nt: TGTGCCAGCAGCGACCCGGGACAGGGGACACCCAATTCACCCCTCCACTTT
cdr3_aa: CASSDPGQGTPNSPLHF

v_call: TRBV5-4
clone_size: .
cdr3_length: 15
d_call: TRBD1
j_call: TRBJ2-5
cdr3_nt: TGTGCCAGCAGCTTGACGGGGACAGGACACCAGACCCAGTACTTC
cdr3_aa: CASSLTGTGHQTQYF

v_call: TRBV4-3
clone_size: .
cdr3_length: 15
d_call: .
j_call: TRBJ2-5
cdr3_nt: TGCGCCAGCAGCCACTGCCCAATAGCAATCCAGACCCAGTACTTC
cdr3_aa: CASSHCPIAIQTQYF

v_call: TRBV27
clone_size: .
cdr3_length: 17
d_call: TRBD1
j_call: TRBJ2-2
cdr3_nt: TGTGCCAGCATCAACGACTACAGGGGGCCTCACACCGGGGAGCTGTTTTTT
cdr3_aa: CASINDYRGPHTGELFF

v_call: TRBV4-2
clone_size: once
cdr3_length: 15
d_call: .
j_call: TRBJ1-2
cdr3_nt: TGTGCCAGCAGCCAAGAGGTTCGGGGAGTGGGGAGCTACACCTTC
cdr3_aa: CASSQEVRGVGSYTF

v_call: TRBV6-1
clone_size: .
cdr3_length: 14
d_call: .
j_call: TRBJ1-1
cdr3_nt: TGTGCCAGCAGTGCAGCGATCGGGGACACTGAAGCTTTCTTT
cdr3_aa: CASSAAIGDTEAFF

v_call: TRBV5-6
clone_size: .
cdr3_length: 14
d_call: .
j_call: TRBJ2-5
cdr3_nt: TGTGCCAGCAGCTTCGTCTCAGATCAAGAGACCCAGTACTTC
cdr3_aa: CASSFVSDQETQYF

v_call: TRBV11-2
clone_size: .
cdr3_length: 15
d_call: TRBD1
j_call: TRBJ2-7
cdr3_nt: TGTGCCAGCAGCTCCCACGGGACAGGGCCGTACGAGCAGTACTTC
cdr3_aa: CASSSHGTGPYEQYF

v_call: TRBV7-9
clone_size: .
cdr3_length: 16
d_call: .
j_call: TRBJ1-4
cdr3_nt: TGTGCCAGCAGCTCCCTTGGGGGGTCAACTAATGAAAAACTGTTTTTT
cdr3_aa: CASSSLGGSTNEKLFF

v_call: TRBV9
clone_size: .
cdr3_length: 13
d_call: TRBD1
j_call: TRBJ1-2
cdr3_nt: TGTGCCAGCAGCGACAGGGGGCTCAGAGGCTACACCTTC
cdr3_aa: CASSDRGLRGYTF

v_call: TRBV30
clone_size: .
cdr3_length: 11
d_call: .
j_call: TRBJ2-7
cdr3_nt: TGTGCCTGGACCCAGGAGGGCGAGCAGTACTTC
cdr3_aa: CAWTQEGEQYF

v_call: TRBV19
clone_size: .
cdr3_length: 10
d_call: .
j_call: TRBJ1-4
cdr3_nt: TGTGCCTCTGGCGGTGAAAAACTGTTTTTT
cdr3_aa: CASGGEKLFF

v_call: TRBV5-1
clone_size: .
cdr3_length: 15
d_call: .
j_call: TRBJ2-6
cdr3_nt: TGCGCCAGCAGCTTAGACAGAACCGGGGCCAACGTCCTGACTTTC
cdr3_aa: CASSLDRTGANVLTF

v_call: TRBV3-1/TRBV3-2
clone_size: .
cdr3_length: 14
d_call: TRBD2
j_call: TRBJ2-7
cdr3_nt: TGTGCCAGCAGCCAGAGCGCCGGGGGGACCGAGCAGTACTTC
cdr3_aa: CASSQSAGGTEQYF

v_call: TRBV18
clone_size: .
cdr3_length: 16
d_call: .
j_call: TRBJ2-2
cdr3_nt: TGTGCCAGCTCACCAGGCTCTTCAGTAAGCACCGGGGAGCTGTTTTTT
cdr3_aa: CASSPGSSVSTGELFF

v_call: TRBV18
clone_size: few
cdr3_length: 13
d_call: .
j_call: TRBJ2-1
cdr3_nt: TGTGCCAGCTCTCTGACAGCCTACAATGAGCAGTTCTTC
cdr3_aa: CASSLTAYNEQFF

v_call: TRBV19
clone_size: .
cdr3_length: 16
d_call: TRBD1
j_call: TRBJ2-2
cdr3_nt: TGTGCCAGTAGTCCCGGGACAGGGAGGTTTACCGGGGAGCTGTTTTTT
cdr3_aa: CASSPGTGRFTGELFF

v_call: TRBV30
clone_size: .
cdr3_length: 16
d_call: .
j_call: TRBJ2-2
cdr3_nt: TGTGCCTGGGGCGCCCGACGGCCGATGGGAGCCGGGGAGCTGTTTTTT
cdr3_aa: CAWGARRPMGAGELFF

v_call: TRBV30
clone_size: .
cdr3_length: 14
d_call: TRBD1
j_call: TRBJ1-2
cdr3_nt: TGTGCCTGGAGTGTAGGCGGGACAGGCAGGTTTCACACCTTC
cdr3_aa: CAWSVGGTGRFHTF

v_call: TRBV9
clone_size: few
cdr3_length: 13
d_call: .
j_call: TRBJ2-7
cdr3_nt: TGTGCCAGCAGCGTAGTCAAGGAGAGCGAGCAGTACTTC
cdr3_aa: CASSVVKESEQYF

v_call: TRBV18
clone_size: .
cdr3_length: 12
d_call: TRBD1
j_call: TRBJ1-2
cdr3_nt: TGTGCCAGCTTGGGACAGAGGGATGGCTACACCTTC
cdr3_aa: CASLGQRDGYTF

v_call: TRBV24-1
clone_size: .
cdr3_length: 16
d_call: .
j_call: TRBJ2-6
cdr3_nt: TGTGCCACCAGTGATACTGGGGGGAATGGGGCCAACGTCCTGACTTTC
cdr3_aa: CATSDTGGNGANVLTF

v_call: TRBV2
clone_size: .
cdr3_length: 14
d_call: TRBD1
j_call: TRBJ2-3
cdr3_nt: TGTGCCAGCAGCTGGGACAGGGGCCCAGATACGCAGTATTTT
cdr3_aa: CASSWDRGPDTQYF

v_call: TRBV20-1
clone_size: .
cdr3_length: 11
d_call: .
j_call: TRBJ1-1
cdr3_nt: TGCAGTGCTCGGAACAGGGTTGAAGCTTTCTTT
cdr3_aa: CSARNRVEAFF

v_call: TRBV11-2
clone_size: .
cdr3_length: 15
d_call: .
j_call: TRBJ1-4
cdr3_nt: TGTGCCAGCAGCGCTCGCAGGTCGTCGGGGGAAAAACTGTTTTTT
cdr3_aa: CASSARRSSGEKLFF

v_call: TRBV5-8
clone_size: .
cdr3_length: 13
d_call: .
j_call: TRBJ2-3
cdr3_nt: TGTGCCAGCAGACTAACGGGCACAGATACGCAGTATTTT
cdr3_aa: CASRLTGTDTQYF

v_call: TRBV27
clone_size: once
cdr3_length: 20
d_call: TRBD1
j_call: TRBJ1-1
cdr3_nt: TGTGCCAGCAGTACCAGACAGGGGAGAGACCTTTCCGTTAAAAACACTGAAGCTTTCTTT
cdr3_aa: CASSTRQGRDLSVKNTEAFF

v_call: TRBV7-3
clone_size: few
cdr3_length: 12
d_call: .
j_call: TRBJ2-3
cdr3_nt: TGTGCCAGCAGCTCCGATGCGGATACGCAGTATTTT
cdr3_aa: CASSSDADTQYF

v_call: TRBV4-3
clone_size: .
cdr3_length: 16
d_call: .
j_call: TRBJ2-1
cdr3_nt: TGCGCCAGCAGCCAAGAGGCTGGGGGCCAGTACAATGAGCAGTTCTTC
cdr3_aa: CASSQEAGGQYNEQFF

v_call: TRBV2
clone_size: .
cdr3_length: 16
d_call: TRBD2
j_call: TRBJ2-1
cdr3_nt: TGTGCCAGCAGTGAGTGGGGGACTAGGGGGATCAATGAGCAGTTCTTC
cdr3_aa: CASSEWGTRGINEQFF

v_call: TRBV5-1
clone_size: once
cdr3_length: 15
d_call: TRBD2
j_call: TRBJ2-2
cdr3_nt: TGCGCCAGCAGCCCAAGCGGGGAGGGGCACGGGGAGCTGTTTTTT
cdr3_aa: CASSPSGEGHGELFF

v_call: TRBV4-3
clone_size: few
cdr3_length: 17
d_call: TRBD2
j_call: TRBJ2-3
cdr3_nt: TGCGCCAGCAGCCAAGGATGGCGGGGGGCGGGCACAGATACGCAGTATTTT
cdr3_aa: CASSQGWRGAGTDTQYF

v_call: TRBV7-3
clone_size: .
cdr3_length: 14
d_call: .
j_call: TRBJ2-2
cdr3_nt: TGTGCCAGCAGCCGCGGAGAGGGTACCGGGGAGCTGTTTTTT
cdr3_aa: CASSRGEGTGELFF

v_call: TRBV5-4
clone_size: few
cdr3_length: 16
d_call: .
j_call: TRBJ2-3
cdr3_nt: TGTGCCAGCAGCGCGGGACTTGCGCCTAGCACAGATACGCAGTATTTT
cdr3_aa: CASSAGLAPSTDTQYF

v_call: TRBV6-5
clone_size: .
cdr3_length: 14
d_call: TRBD1
j_call: TRBJ1-1
cdr3_nt: TGTGCCAGCAGTCGAAACAGGGGGCTGGGGGAAACTTTCTTT
cdr3_aa: CASSRNRGLGETFF

v_call: TRBV19
clone_size: .
cdr3_length: 15
d_call: .
j_call: TRBJ2-3
cdr3_nt: TGTGCCAGTAGTGCCCCAGGGGAGAGCACAGATACGCAGTATTTT
cdr3_aa: CASSAPGESTDTQYF

v_call: TRBV10-1
clone_size: .
cdr3_length: 15
d_call: TRBD2
j_call: TRBJ2-5
cdr3_nt: TGCGCCAGCAGTGGACTAGCGGGGAACCAAGAGACCCAGTACTTC
cdr3_aa: CASSGLAGNQETQYF

v_call: TRBV27
clone_size: .
cdr3_length: 18
d_call: TRBD2
j_call: TRBJ2-2
cdr3_nt: TGTGCCAGCAGTTTACGAGCGGGGGGGCCATCAAACACCGGGGAGCTGTTTTTT
cdr3_aa: CASSLRAGGPSNTGELFF

v_call: TRBV6-2/TRBV6-3
clone_size: once
cdr3_length: 14
d_call: TRBD1
j_call: TRBJ1-5
cdr3_nt: TGTGCCAGCAGCCCGACAGGGAACGATCAGCCCCAGCATTTT
cdr3_aa: CASSPTGNDQPQHF

v_call: TRBV9
clone_size: .
cdr3_length: 18
d_call: TRBD1
j_call: TRBJ1-3
cdr3_nt: TGTGCCAGCAGTTCACCAACGAACAGGGGGGTCTCTGGAAACACCATATATTTT
cdr3_aa: CASSSPTNRGVSGNTIYF